The rows below give T cell receptor beta chains drawn from one sample of a study of blood T cell repertoires in COVID-19. Libraries were prepared by immunoSEQ multiplex PCR; TCRdb keeps only in-frame clonotypes and omits some of them. The data hold approximately 390,000 clones, with 88% observed a single time. What was sequenced was PBMCs or T cells enriched from blood (not recorded which). All receptors derive from a woman in her forties with acute COVID-19. The conserved cysteine and the conserved F or W are not part of the CDR3 here. The size entry is marked missing in some rows and otherwise reads once, few, many or a size class.

>TRBJ1-5|few|TRBV18
ASTATGEGQPQH
>TRBJ2-7|-|TRBV5-4
ASSVGTTRAYEQY
>TRBJ2-2|-|TRBV11-2
ASSLDSRLRTGELF
>TRBJ2-7|-|TRBV24-1
ATSDLRRSQY
>TRBJ1-3|-|TRBV5-4
ASSLASTWGGNTIY
>TRBJ1-4|-|TRBV5-1
ASSLGQVNEKLF
>TRBJ2-3|-|TRBV29-1
SVGDTQY
>TRBJ1-1|-|TRBV19
ASSIRRDTEAF
>TRBJ1-5|-|TRBV18
ASSTGQGLGQPQH
>TRBJ2-1|few|TRBV6-6
ASSQTSGGGSYNEQF
>TRBJ2-1|-|TRBV4-2
ASSQASAGRVYNEQF
>TRBJ2-7|-|TRBV5-1
ASSIGGSSYEQY
>TRBJ1-2|-|TRBV19
ASTRSAGGDDGYT
>TRBJ2-4|-|TRBV6-5
ASIQGSRGENIQY
>TRBJ1-1|-|TRBV2
ASSGRSVMNTEAF
>TRBJ2-7|-|TRBV4-1
ASRATSGGAYEQY
>TRBJ1-6|-|TRBV2
ASLYYRGPYSPLH
>TRBJ2-7|once|TRBV25-1
ASSEWAGEYEQY
>TRBJ1-5|-|TRBV5-5
ASPLAVQGRQPQH
>TRBJ1-4|-|TRBV19
ASSVDRIYNEKLF
>TRBJ2-7|-|TRBV25-1
ASSELGDTAYEQY
>TRBJ1-5|-|TRBV7-4
ASSFPPVEESNQPQH
>TRBJ2-1|once|TRBV4-2
ASSQDPGGASYNEQF
>TRBJ1-1|-|TRBV15
ATSRDLQGYTEAF
>TRBJ2-5|-|TRBV9
ASSQDSRETQY
>TRBJ1-2|-|TRBV5-4
ASSLVRQGVNT
>TRBJ1-4|once|TRBV7-2
ASSLVGGKDEKLF
>TRBJ1-1|-|TRBV3-1/TRBV3-2
ASSQILGGWSEAF
>TRBJ2-3|once|TRBV30
ACIRGLAGGDLTDTQY
>TRBJ1-1|once|TRBV7-8
ASSFGGRRTEAF
>TRBJ2-3|-|TRBV5-4
ASSPPRTDTQY
>TRBJ2-1|-|TRBV7-8
ASSLITVALNNEQF
>TRBJ1-2|-|TRBV30
AWLDGKGNGYT
>TRBJ1-6|-|TRBV10-3
AISEQRDRGYNSPLH
>TRBJ1-6|-|TRBV9
ASSAFDRPNSPLH
>TRBJ2-5|-|TRBV5-1
ASSLVLGHSETQY
>TRBJ2-5|-|TRBV27
ASSSSLGLAGRSQY
>TRBJ1-5|-|TRBV6-5
ASSYSGRNNQPQH
>TRBJ1-2|-|TRBV6-5
ASSYTDSSYGYT
>TRBJ1-4|-|TRBV30
AWSVGGGEEKLF
>TRBJ1-1|-|TRBV24-1
ATREDLNTEAF
>TRBJ1-2|-|TRBV6-2/TRBV6-3
ASSSPNRGGNYGYT
>TRBJ2-7|-|TRBV23-1
ARRGRWSLQY
>TRBJ2-1|-|TRBV9
ASSFRVDEQF
>TRBJ1-2|-|TRBV5-1
ASSVVRDSNYGYT
>TRBJ1-2|-|TRBV28
ASFDSTPRTGGLGGYT
>TRBJ1-1|-|TRBV6-4
ASRHELNTEAF
>TRBJ1-1|-|TRBV18
ASSPGQHDTEAF
>TRBJ1-1|-|TRBV6-5
ASGRGGNTEAF
>TRBJ1-2|-|TRBV3-1/TRBV3-2
ASSPPEGIRGYT
>TRBJ2-7|-|TRBV9
ASSEAGSYEQY
>TRBJ2-7|-|TRBV25-1
ASSESLGSYEQY
>TRBJ2-1|-|TRBV9
ASSVTTGLRNEQF
>TRBJ2-1|-|TRBV5-1
ASSLAFGGTGNEQF